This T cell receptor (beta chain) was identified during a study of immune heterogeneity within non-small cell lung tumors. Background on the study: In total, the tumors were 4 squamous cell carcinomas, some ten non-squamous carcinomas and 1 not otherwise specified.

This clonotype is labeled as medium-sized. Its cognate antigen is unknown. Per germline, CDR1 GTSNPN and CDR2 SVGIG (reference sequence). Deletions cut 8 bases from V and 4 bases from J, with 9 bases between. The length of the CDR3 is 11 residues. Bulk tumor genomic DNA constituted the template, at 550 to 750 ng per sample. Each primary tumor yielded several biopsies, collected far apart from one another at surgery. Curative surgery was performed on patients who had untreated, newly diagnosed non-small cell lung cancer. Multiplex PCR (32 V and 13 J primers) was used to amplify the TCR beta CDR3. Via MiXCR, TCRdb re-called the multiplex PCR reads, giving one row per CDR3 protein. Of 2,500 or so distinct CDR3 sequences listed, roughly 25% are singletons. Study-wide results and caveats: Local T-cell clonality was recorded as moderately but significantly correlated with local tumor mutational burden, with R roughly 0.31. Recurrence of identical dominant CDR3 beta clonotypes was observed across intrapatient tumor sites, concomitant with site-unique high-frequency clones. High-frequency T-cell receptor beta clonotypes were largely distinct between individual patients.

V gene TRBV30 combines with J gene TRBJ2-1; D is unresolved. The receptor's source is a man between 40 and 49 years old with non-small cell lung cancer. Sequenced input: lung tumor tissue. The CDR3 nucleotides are TGTGCCGCTTCCGAGTACAATGAGCAGTTCTTC. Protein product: CAASEYNEQFF.